This record concerns one T cell receptor beta chain sequence. Its antigen is currently unknown. Germline assignment: CDR1 MNHEY and CDR2 SMNVEV (reference sequence). The CDR3 contains 17 residues. Generation of cDNA took place in eight separate reactions per sample. Using the 5' RACE reads, TCRdb records one entry per CDR3 protein without DNA. This sample's clone table lists more than 300,000 distinct CDR3 sequences. The data derive from a study of monozygotic twins with inflammatory bowel disease. Study results and limitations: IBD patients shared fewer clonotypes with other individuals than healthy twins, especially patients with disease activity signs.

The chain couples TRBV27 to TRBJ2-5; the TCRdb D gene call, TRBD1, has no DNA to confirm it. Sequencing was carried out using blood. The clonotype comes from a human donor with ulcerative colitis or Crohn's disease, or a healthy co-twin of an affected twin (not recorded which). The CDR3 spells CASSLSWGALYQETQYF.